Reported below is one T cell receptor beta chain. What it binds is not known. Germline V gene lookup returns CDR1 SGHDT and CDR2 YYEEEE. This CDR3 contains 15 residues. Trimming pared 1 base from V and 3 bases from J, leaving 13 bases between. These data come from a study of cytomegalovirus exposure and HLA in healthy donors. For the study at large: One earlier analysis, a look at about 179 million T cells, found some 110 million unique TCR beta sequences. General study points: It was approximately 170 TCR beta chains that were listed as cytomegalovirus-associated.

13 Jbeta primers and 60 Vbeta primers were used for the PCR. Sequencing was performed with immunoSEQ multiplex PCR; in TCRdb, only in-frame clones are kept and a portion is missing. The sample carries 150,000 to 200,000 clones, 70% to 85% recorded once. The gene calls are TRBV5-6 and TRBJ1-1; perhaps TRBD1 as D (5 bases). The sample consisted of PBMCs. This sequence was found in a woman in her twenties or thirties in good health and CMV-seropositive. CDR3 loop: CASSLMSGIDTEAFF. CDR3 DNA sequence: TGTGCCAGCAGCTTGATGTCAGGGATTGACACTGAAGCTTTCTTT. Complete variable domain (other parts from reference TRBV5-6 and TRBJ1-1): DAGVTQSPTHLIKTRGQQVTLRCSPKSGHDTVSWYQQALGQGPQFIFQYYEEEERQRGNFPDRFSGHQFPNYSSELNVNALLLGDSALYLCASSLMSGIDTEAFFGQGTRLTVV.